The next 16 T cell receptor beta chains were all read from a single sample in a study of shared clonotypes between healthy human individuals. Naive-designated CD8 cells lacked CD45RO, were positively enriched for CCR7, and omitted terminally differentiated effector memory CD45RA+ cells. Using immunoSEQ multiplex PCR, the repertoire was profiled, and TCRdb retains in-frame clones only, with some absent. The sample shows millions of clones, about 95% of them seen only once. Source material: naive CD8+ T cells sorted from blood. These receptors all stem from a man younger than 35 in good health.

The V gene is TRBV7-6, the J gene TRBJ1-1, with D possibly matching TRBD1 (5 bases). Germline V gene lookup returns CDR1 SGHVS and CDR2 FNYEAQ. The CDR3 has 15 residues. Deletions cut 1 base from V and 1 base from J, with 10 bases between. In DNA form, the CDR3 reads TGTGCCAGCAGCTTAGGGGGGGATGGGAACACTGAAGCTTTCTTT. This translates into CASSLGGDGNTEAFF.

V is TRBV15 and J is TRBJ1-1; D gene unclear. Trimming cost V 2 bases and J 7 bases, with 14 bases left between them. This CDR3 contains 14 residues. In germline, CDR1 is LNHNV, CDR2 YYDKDF (reference sequence). CDR3: CATSRLPGPLEAFF. The DNA of the CDR3 is TGTGCCACCAGCAGACTGCCGGGCCCCCTTGAAGCTTTCTTT.

This chain uses TRBV2 with TRBJ1-2; D ambiguous. Germline V gene data show CDR1 as SNHLY and CDR2 as FYNNEI. V lost 0 bases to trimming and J lost 4 bases, with 9 bases between them. The CDR3 contains 14 residues. The CDR3 sequence: CASSEAGSGYGYTF. The CDR3 DNA follows: TGTGCCAGCAGTGAAGCAGGATCTGGCTATGGCTACACCTTC.

This clone was observed once. The same CDR3 arises from other DNA sequences in this sample as well. The CDR3 region has the DNA TGCGCCAGCAGCCAAGATCGGGGTTCCTACGAGCAGTACTTC. Amino acids: CASSQDRGSYEQYF. The rearrangement uses TRBV4-3 and TRBJ2-7; D perhaps matches TRBD2 (5 bases). CDR1 is LGHNA, CDR2 YSLEER, per germline. V gave up 0 bases and J gave up 1 base, with 7 bases separating them. The CDR3 extends over 14 amino acids.

This chain links TRBV28 with TRBJ2-1, with D perhaps TRBD1 (6 bases). Trimming stripped 5 bases from V and 9 bases from J, with 17 bases between. The CDR3 is made up of 14 amino acids. Looked up from germline, CDR1 is MDHEN and CDR2 is SYDVKM. The CDR3 DNA follows: TGTGCCAGCAGTCCACGGACAGCGGTTGGTGAGCAGTTCTTC. This codes for CASSPRTAVGEQFF.

In nucleotides, the CDR3 is TGTGCCAGCAGCCAAATCCCCTACGAGCAGTACTTC. This sequence encodes CASSQIPYEQYF. This chain uses TRBV14 with TRBJ2-7; D not resolved. V lost 2 bases and J 2 bases, leaving 4 bases between the germline ends. Germline lookup yields CDR1 SGHDN and CDR2 FVKESK. The CDR3 length is 12 residues. The full variable domain, with the rest looked up from reference TRBV14 and TRBJ2-7, is EAGVTQFPSHSVIEKGQTVTLRCDPISGHDNLYWYRRVMGKEIKFLLHFVKESKQDESGMPNNRFLAERTGGTYSTLKVQPAELEDSGVYFCASSQIPYEQYFGPGTRLTVT.

The genes are TRBV4-1 and TRBJ1-5; D ambiguous. V gave up 1 base and J gave up 3 bases, with 10 bases separating them. The CDR3 length is 15 residues. Germline V gene data show CDR1 as MGHRA and CDR2 as YSYEKL. This chain's CDR3 is CASSQGILSNQPQHF. In nucleotides, the CDR3 is TGCGCCAGCAGCCAAGGAATTCTCTCCAATCAGCCCCAGCATTTT.

The V and J genes are TRBV4-1 and TRBJ2-7; possible D gene TRBD2, 7 bases. V lost 0 bases and J lost 4, with 19 bases in between. The germline V gene has CDR1 MGHRA and CDR2 YSYEKL. The CDR3 covers 17 residues. In DNA form, the CDR3 reads TGCGCCAGCAGCCAAGAGGGAGGGGGGGCCTATCTTTACGAGCAGTACTTC. Amino acid sequence: CASSQEGGGAYLYEQYF.

The chain joins TRBV30 to TRBJ1-5; D is unclear. Looked up from germline, CDR1 is GTSNPN and CDR2 is SVGIG (reference sequence). The CDR3 sequence is 14 residues long. Between the trimmed V and J ends, which lost 1 base and 2 bases, there was a span of 9 bases. CDR3 sequence reads: CAWSGGMGNQPQHF. CDR3 in DNA: TGTGCCTGGAGTGGGGGAATGGGCAATCAGCCCCAGCATTTT.

This chain uses TRBV6-5 with TRBJ2-1, with 9 bases lining up with TRBD1. Trimming took 10 bases from V and 5 from J; bases not matched to a gene: 12. Germline V gives CDR1 MNHEY, CDR2 SVGAGI. The CDR3 is 15 residues long. The CDR3, as DNA: TGTGCCACATCCCCCACCGGGACAGGGAACAATGAGCAGTTCTTC. Translated, it gives CATSPTGTGNNEQFF.

In this sample, this clone turned up once. V gene TRBV6-6 combines with J gene TRBJ2-1; D might be TRBD1 (6 bases). The CDR3 runs 15 residues. Germline V gives CDR1 MNHNY, CDR2 SVGAGI (reference sequence). V lost 5 bases and J 4 bases, leaving 15 bases between the germline ends. The CDR3 DNA follows: TGTGCCAGCAGTCATCACAGGGATCCTTACAATGAGCAGTTCTTC. The encoded protein is CASSHHRDPYNEQFF.

The chain employs TRBV5-6 and TRBJ1-2; tentatively, D is TRBD1 (6 bases). Trimming cost V 4 bases and J 1 base, with 8 bases left between them. Per germline, CDR1 SGHDT and CDR2 YYEEEE. The CDR3 contains 13 residues. The CDR3 spells CASSPGHNYGYTF. Here the CDR3 DNA reads TGTGCCAGCAGCCCGGGACATAACTATGGCTACACCTTC.

On this clone: At one of its ends the junction is not consistent with the germline gene, which may arise from a read error. The gene calls are TRBV6-1 and TRBJ1-3; 9 nucleotides line up with TRBD1. Germline values: CDR1 MNHNS, CDR2 SASEGT. The CDR3 runs 14 residues. DNA for the CDR3: TGTGCCAGCAGTGAAGGCGGACAGGGGTTAGACAATTTATTT. Residues: CASSEGGQGLDNLF.

As concerns this clone: The identical CDR3 is also encoded by other nucleotide sequences in the sample. J is TRBJ2-5 and V is TRBV13; 7 positions agree with TRBD1. The CDR3 covers 14 residues. Trimming removed 4 bases from V and 3 bases from J; junction bases left unmatched: 5. Germline V gives CDR1 PRHDT, CDR2 FYEKMQ (reference sequence). CDR3 in amino acids: CASSSGTAEETQYF. CDR3 sequence (DNA): TGTGCCAGCAGCTCTGGGACAGCTGAAGAGACCCAGTACTTC.

This clone was seen once. V usage is TRBV6-1 and J usage is TRBJ1-3; D might be TRBD1 (5 bases). CDR1 is MNHNS, CDR2 SASEGT, per germline. The CDR3 is 15 residues long. The V gene lost 7 bases and the J gene lost 0 bases, with 13 bases spanning the gap. The CDR3 reads CASTSGLISGNTIYF. As DNA, the CDR3 is TGTGCCAGCACGTCGGGACTCATCTCTGGAAACACCATATATTTT.

The rearrangement uses TRBV2 and TRBJ1-2; D gene unclear. There are 14 residues in the CDR3. CDR1 is SNHLY and CDR2 is FYNNEI in the germline V gene. Between the trimmed V and J ends, which lost 6 bases and 0 bases, there was a span of 11 bases. The CDR3 region is CASRPFPPNYGYTF. The DNA for the CDR3 is TGTGCCAGCAGGCCCTTTCCTCCTAACTATGGCTACACCTTC. The full variable domain, in which reference TRBV2 and TRBJ1-2 provide the parts outside the CDR3, is EPEVTQTPSHQVTQMGQEVILRCVPISNHLYFYWYRQILGQKVEFLVSFYNNEISEKSEIFDDQFSVERPDGSNFTLKIRSTKLEDSAMYFCASRPFPPNYGYTFGSGTRLTVV.